The next 29 T cell receptor beta chains were all read from a single sample in a study of OX40 agonist ivuxolimab in advanced cancers. Repertoires were generated with immunoSEQ multiplex PCR, while TCRdb's copy carries only in-frame clones and drops some. Of about 68,000 clones in the sample, around 93% were seen once. The material sequenced was CD4+ or CD8+ T cells sorted from blood, taken in a trial of the OX40 agonist ivuxolimab. These receptors were collected from an adult with an advanced solid tumor such as melanoma, head and neck, liver or kidney cancer.

This chain links TRBV25-1 with TRBJ1-3; possibly TRBD1 for D (6 bases). CDR1 and CDR2 from the germline V gene are MGHDK and SYGVNS. V lost 6 bases and J 4 bases, leaving 13 bases between the germline ends. The CDR3 has 14 amino acids. For the CDR3, the DNA is TGTGCCAGCAGCGCACCAGGGGAAGGAAACACCATATATTTT. Its protein product is CASSAPGEGNTIYF.

The J gene is TRBJ1-5, the V gene TRBV27; possibly TRBD1 for D (5 bases). The CDR3 is made up of 13 amino acids. V was shortened by 5 bases and J by 3 bases, with 8 bases between the two germline ends. In germline, CDR1 is MNHEY, CDR2 SMNVEV (reference sequence). For the CDR3, the DNA is TGTGCCAGCAGTGGGGGGACCAATCAGCCCCAGCATTTT. This sequence encodes CASSGGTNQPQHF.

The V call is TRBV28, the J call TRBJ2-7; the D is unclear. Trimming removed 7 bases at V and 1 base at J, with 14 bases between. The CDR3 loop spans 14 amino acids. Germline loops: CDR1 MDHEN, CDR2 SYDVKM. CDR3 loop: CASISVGSSYEQYF. Written as DNA, the CDR3 is TGTGCCAGCATCTCCGTCGGCAGTTCCTACGAGCAGTACTTC. Complete variable domain (other parts from reference TRBV28 and TRBJ2-7): DVKVTQSSRYLVKRTGEKVFLECVQDMDHENMFWYRQDPGLGLRLIYFSYDVKMKEKGDIPEGYSVSREKKERFSLILESASTNQTSMYLCASISVGSSYEQYFGPGTRLTVT.

This sequence joins TRBV5-1 and TRBJ2-7, with D perhaps matching TRBD1 (6 bases). V lost 3 bases, J lost 3 bases, and 7 bases lay in between. The germline gives CDR1 SGHRS, CDR2 YFSETQ. CDR3 length equals 12 residues. CDR3 region: CASSSTGYEQYF. CDR3 nucleotides: TGCGCCAGCAGCTCGACAGGCTACGAGCAGTACTTC.

The chain links TRBV7-9 to TRBJ2-3; D remains unclear. From germline, CDR1 is SEHNR and CDR2 FQNEAQ (reference sequence). Between the trimmed V and J ends, which lost 6 bases and 4 bases, there was a span of 23 bases. This CDR3 is 17 amino acids long. CDR3 nucleotides: TGTGCCAGCAGTAGCACACCGGGCCGCCGGTGGGCAGATACGCAGTATTTT. Translation gives CASSSTPGRRWADTQYF. The full variable domain, completed using reference TRBV7-9 and TRBJ2-3, is DTGVSQNPRHKITKRGQNVTFRCDPISEHNRLYWYRQTLGQGPEFLTYFQNEAQLEKSRLLSDRFSAERPKGSFSTLEIQRTEQGDSAMYLCASSSTPGRRWADTQYFGPGTRLTVL.

The chain joins TRBV7-3 to TRBJ2-2, with 7 bases identical to TRBD1. The CDR3 is made up of 14 amino acids. The trim removed 5 bases at V and 3 bases at J, leaving 3 bases unmatched. Looked up from germline, CDR1 is SGHTA and CDR2 is FQGTGA. CDR3 DNA sequence: TGTGCCAGCAGCCCCGGGACAGACACCGGGGAGCTGTTTTTT. Translation: CASSPGTDTGELFF.

The chain is built from TRBV5-1 and TRBJ2-3; no definite D call. The V gene's germline CDR1 is SGHRS and CDR2 YFSETQ. Trimming left V 3 bases short and J 0 bases short, with 11 bases between. The CDR3 is 15 residues long. The CDR3 sequence is CASSSTVSSTDTQYF. The CDR3 DNA is TGCGCCAGCAGCTCCACAGTCTCTAGCACAGATACGCAGTATTTT.

The V and J genes are TRBV5-1 and TRBJ2-3; D perhaps matches TRBD2 (6 bases). The CDR3 spans 16 residues. Germline V gene lookup returns CDR1 SGHRS and CDR2 YFSETQ. V lost 0 bases and J 1 base, leaving 12 bases between the germline ends. The chain's CDR3 is CASSLERGLGTDTQYF. The CDR3 DNA sequence: TGCGCCAGCAGCTTGGAGAGGGGACTTGGCACAGATACGCAGTATTTT. The full variable domain, in which reference TRBV5-1 and TRBJ2-3 provide the parts outside the CDR3, is KAGVTQTPRYLIKTRGQQVTLSCSPISGHRSVSWYQQTPGQGLQFLFEYFSETQRNKGNFPGRFSGRQFSNSRSEMNVSTLELGDSALYLCASSLERGLGTDTQYFGPGTRLTVL.

This rearrangement joins TRBV6-5 to TRBJ2-7; 9 bases agree with TRBD1. The length of the CDR3 is 15 residues. Germline lookup yields CDR1 MNHEY and CDR2 SVGAGI. The J segment lost 6 bases and the V segment lost 8 bases, leaving 14 bases of the junction unmatched. CDR3 loop: CASDDGQGRLGEQYF. In DNA form, the CDR3 reads TGTGCCAGCGACGACGGACAGGGGAGGCTAGGCGAGCAGTACTTC.

DNA of the CDR3: TGTGCCAGCAGCTCCGGAGGACAGGGAGGAGAGACCCAGTACTTC. Amino acids: CASSSGGQGGETQYF. This sequence joins TRBV5-4 and TRBJ2-5; 8 bases fit TRBD1. The trim removed 3 bases at V and 4 bases at J, leaving 8 bases unmatched. Germline CDR1 and CDR2: SGHNT and YYREEE (reference sequence). The CDR3 is made up of 15 amino acids.

In the case of this clone: Germline is not matched at one junction end, which may reflect a read error. The chain carries TRBV7-7 and TRBJ2-5, with unresolved D. The CDR3 extends over 12 amino acids. Germline V gives CDR1 SSHAT, CDR2 FNYEAQ (reference sequence). The CDR3 reads CASSPQVGTQYF. The DNA of the CDR3 is TGTGCTAGCAGCCCCCAAGTAGGGACCCAGTACTTC.

The sample holds a few counts of this clone. The rearrangement links TRBV2 to TRBJ1-5; 7 bases agree with TRBD1. V lost 2 bases, J lost 0 bases, and 1 base stayed unmatched. The CDR3 is made up of 15 amino acids. CDR1 and CDR2 (germline): SNHLY, FYNNEI. The CDR3 reads CASSEWDSSNQPQHF. The CDR3 DNA follows: TGTGCCAGCAGTGAATGGGACAGTAGCAATCAGCCCCAGCATTTT.

This chain joins TRBV10-3 and TRBJ2-1; the D gene is possibly TRBD2 (6 bases). The CDR3 loop spans 16 amino acids. Germline V lookup: CDR1 ENHRY, CDR2 SYGVKD. Trimming shortened V by 0 bases and J by 5 bases, and 14 bases separated the two germline ends. CDR3 protein: CAISESGGVGDNEQFF. The CDR3 DNA reads as TGTGCCATCAGTGAGTCTGGAGGGGTGGGGGACAATGAGCAGTTCTTC.

The chain joins TRBV7-6 to TRBJ1-2; no reliable D call. The CDR3 spans 14 residues. The germline V gene has CDR1 SGHVS and CDR2 FNYEAQ. Between the trimmed V and J ends, which lost 5 bases and 5 bases, there was a span of 15 bases. CDR3 bases: TGTGCCAGCAGCAACCGGACGGGTAAATATGGCTACACCTTC. Amino acid sequence: CASSNRTGKYGYTF.

The chain couples TRBV10-3 to TRBJ2-5, with 8 bases that match TRBD2. The CDR3 is made up of 14 amino acids. The germline V gene has CDR1 ENHRY and CDR2 SYGVKD. V lost 8 bases and J lost 5; bases outside the gene matches: 10. The CDR3 loop reads CAIGIGGAHETQYF. DNA for the CDR3: TGTGCCATCGGGATCGGGGGGGCACACGAGACCCAGTACTTC.

This clone was detected only once. The chain carries TRBV9 and TRBJ2-5; D is unclear. Trimming cost V 0 bases and J 3 bases, with 6 bases left between them. The germline V gene has CDR1 SGDLS and CDR2 YYNGEE. The CDR3 is 13 amino acids. For the CDR3, the DNA is TGTGCCAGCAGCGTAGGTGCAGAAGAGACCCAGTACTTC. Its protein product is CASSVGAEETQYF.

This chain joins TRBV29-1 and TRBJ2-1, with D hard to call. There are 14 residues in the CDR3. Trimming pared 5 bases from V and 0 bases from J, leaving 11 bases between. CDR1 and CDR2 (germline): SQVTM, ANQGSEA. CDR3 loop: CSVPRIGSYNEQFF. The DNA for the CDR3 is TGCAGCGTTCCTCGTATTGGCTCCTACAATGAGCAGTTCTTC.

The chain employs TRBV4-1 and TRBJ2-7, with TRBD1 identical over 10 bases. Germline V gene sequence: CDR1 MGHRA, CDR2 YSYEKL. There are 17 residues in the CDR3. V trimming: 0 bases; J trimming: 5 bases; junction bases outside the gene matches: 10. The CDR3, as DNA: TGCGCCAGCAGCCAAGATTCTTCCGGGACAGGGGACCACGAGCAGTACTTC. This translates into CASSQDSSGTGDHEQYF.

This clone has just one count. The chain couples TRBV9 to TRBJ2-3; D tentatively fits TRBD1 or TRBD2 (5 bases each). CDR3 size: 13 residues. V gave up 0 bases and J gave up 5 bases, with 7 bases separating them. Germline CDR1 and CDR2: SGDLS and YYNGEE. CDR3 nucleotides: TGTGCCAGCAGCGTAGGGGACGAAGATACGCAGTATTTT. It specifies CASSVGDEDTQYF.

The rearrangement joins TRBV29-1 to TRBJ2-5, with TRBD1 as a possible D gene (5 bases). This CDR3 has 12 amino acids. Trimming stripped 4 bases from V and 1 base from J, with 7 bases between. The V gene's germline CDR1 is SQVTM and CDR2 ANQGSEA. This CDR3 reads CSVGTSQETQYF. The CDR3 coding sequence is TGCAGCGTTGGGACATCCCAAGAGACCCAGTACTTC.

This chain links TRBV9 with TRBJ1-6; D is possibly TRBD1 (5 bases). CDR1 and CDR2 (germline): SGDLS, YYNGEE. The CDR3 has 14 amino acids. V lost 0 bases to trimming and J lost 7 bases, with 8 bases between them. The CDR3 bases are TGTGCCAGCAGCGTAGAACAGGCCAATTCACCCCTCCACTTT. It encodes CASSVEQANSPLHF.

The chain is built from TRBV19 and TRBJ1-5, with a tentative D call TRBD1 (6 bases). CDR3 size: 14 residues. CDR1 and CDR2 (germline): LNHDA, SQIVND (reference sequence). The ends were cut back, 6 bases at V and 0 bases at J, with 9 bases in the middle. CDR3 loop: CASSTGSSNQPQHF. In nucleotides, the CDR3 is TGTGCCAGTAGCACAGGGAGTAGCAATCAGCCCCAGCATTTT.

The gene calls are TRBV7-8 and TRBJ2-7, with 8 bases matching TRBD1. CDR1 is SGHVS, CDR2 FQNEAQ, per germline. The CDR3 spans 15 residues. V trimming: 1 base; J trimming: 2 bases; junction bases outside the gene matches: 4. The CDR3 loop is CASSLVQGAPYEQYF. CDR3 DNA: TGTGCCAGCAGCTTAGTCCAGGGGGCACCCTACGAGCAGTACTTC.

This chain links TRBV9 with TRBJ1-1; D is unclear. Deletions cut 0 bases from V and 4 bases from J, with 16 bases between. Germline V gives CDR1 SGDLS, CDR2 YYNGEE. The CDR3 spans 16 residues. CDR3 residues: CASSVASPRSTTEAFF. For the CDR3, the DNA is TGTGCCAGCAGCGTAGCGAGTCCCCGATCGACCACTGAAGCTTTCTTT. Filled out from reference TRBV9 and TRBJ1-1, the complete variable domain reads DSGVTQTPKHLITATGQRVTLRCSPRSGDLSVYWYQQSLDQGLQFLIQYYNGEERAKGNILERFSAQQFPDLHSELNLSSLELGDSALYFCASSVASPRSTTEAFFGQGTRLTVV.

This chain connects TRBV15 to TRBJ2-7; maybe TRBD1 (6 bases). The germline V gene encodes CDR1 LNHNV and CDR2 YYDKDF (reference sequence). This CDR3 is built from 16 residues. V was pared by 1 base and J by 2 bases, with 15 bases between. The CDR3 DNA reads as TGTGCCACCAGCAGAGTAACCGGGACAAAGGCCTACGAGCAGTACTTC. It translates to CATSRVTGTKAYEQYF.

CDR3 nucleotide sequence: TGTGCCAGCAGCTTAGAGTCTAGCGGGGCGAGTGAGCAGTTCTTC. Amino acid sequence: CASSLESSGASEQFF. The rearrangement links TRBV7-2 to TRBJ2-1, with 9 bases identical to TRBD2. J lost 9 bases, V lost 1 base, and 7 bases had no gene match. In germline, CDR1 is SGHTA, CDR2 FQGNSA. This CDR3 is 15 amino acids long.

The V and J genes are TRBV30 and TRBJ2-6; the D call may be TRBD1 or TRBD2 (5 bases each). Germline CDR1 is GTSNPN and CDR2 is SVGIG (reference sequence). The CDR3 consists of 17 residues. Trimming stripped 6 bases from V and 1 base from J, with 19 bases between. DNA of the CDR3: TGTGCCTGCGGAACCGGGGCAGGATTATCTGGGGCCAACGTCCTGACTTTC. Protein product: CACGTGAGLSGANVLTF. Full variable domain (outside the CDR3, taken from reference TRBV30 and TRBJ2-6): SQTIHQWPATLVQPVGSPLSLECTVEGTSNPNLYWYRQAAGRGLQLLFYSVGIGQISSEVPQNLSASRPQDRQFILSSKKLLLSDSGFYLCACGTGAGLSGANVLTFGAGSRLTVL.

V and J are TRBV7-8 and TRBJ1-5, with 9 bases matching TRBD1. V lost 5 bases and J lost 4; bases outside the gene matches: 6. CDR1 and CDR2 from the germline V gene are SGHVS and FQNEAQ. This CDR3 is 15 amino acids long. The CDR3 sequence: CASSPGTGSNQPQHF. Here the CDR3 DNA reads TGTGCCAGCAGCCCAGGGACAGGGAGTAATCAGCCCCAGCATTTT.

The chain links TRBV18 to TRBJ1-1, with 8 bases identical to TRBD1. This CDR3 comprises 14 residues. CDR1 is KGHSH, CDR2 LQKENI, per germline. V dropped 3 bases and J dropped 1; count of bases not matched to a gene: 1. The CDR3 DNA sequence: TGTGCCAGCTCACCCACAGGGGGGAACACTGAAGCTTTCTTT. Its protein is CASSPTGGNTEAFF.